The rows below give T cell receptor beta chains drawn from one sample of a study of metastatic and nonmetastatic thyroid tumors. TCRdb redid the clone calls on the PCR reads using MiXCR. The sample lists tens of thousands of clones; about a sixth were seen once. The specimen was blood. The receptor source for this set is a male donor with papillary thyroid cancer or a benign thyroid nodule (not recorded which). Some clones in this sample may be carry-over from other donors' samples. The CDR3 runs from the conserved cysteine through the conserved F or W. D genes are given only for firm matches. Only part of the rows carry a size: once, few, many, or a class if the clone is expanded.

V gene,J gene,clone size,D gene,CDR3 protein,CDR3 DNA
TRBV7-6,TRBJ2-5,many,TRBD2,CASSLSSRSGSGIGETQYF,TGTGCCAGCAGCTTATCGTCTCGGAGCGGGAGCGGGATTGGAGAGACCCAGTACTTC
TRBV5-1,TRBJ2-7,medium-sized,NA,CASSLSVSSYEQYF,TGCGCCAGCAGCTTGTCCGTTAGCAGCTACGAGCAGTACTTC
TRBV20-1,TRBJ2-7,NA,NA,CSARGAGSSYEQYF,TGCAGTGCTAGGGGTGCCGGGAGCTCCTACGAGCAGTACTTC
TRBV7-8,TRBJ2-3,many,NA,CASGEDPYTQYF,TGTGCCAGCGGCGAGGATCCCTATACGCAGTATTTT
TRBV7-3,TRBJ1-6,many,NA,CASSLTLHF,TGTGCCAGCAGCTTAACCCTCCACTTT
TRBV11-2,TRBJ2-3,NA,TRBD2,CASSFGTSRTDTQYF,TGTGCCAGCAGCTTCGGGACTAGTCGCACAGATACGCAGTATTTT
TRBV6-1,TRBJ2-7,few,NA,CASSEVERHYEQYF,TGTGCCAGCAGTGAAGTGGAAAGGCACTACGAGCAGTACTTC
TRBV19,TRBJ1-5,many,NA,CASSNQGSRNQPQHF,TGTGCCAGTAGTAACCAGGGGTCACGGAATCAGCCCCAGCATTTT
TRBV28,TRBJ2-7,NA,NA,CTSNSPGRAAPYEQYF,TGTACCAGCAACTCCCCTGGTAGGGCCGCACCATACGAGCAGTACTTC
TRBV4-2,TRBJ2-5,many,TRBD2,CASSPGLAGVGVKTQYF,TGTGCCAGCAGCCCGGGACTAGCGGGAGTAGGGGTCAAGACCCAGTACTTC
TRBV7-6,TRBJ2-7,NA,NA,CASSLNPFGAGIYEQYF,TGTGCCAGCAGCTTAAATCCTTTTGGTGCAGGGATCTACGAGCAGTACTTC
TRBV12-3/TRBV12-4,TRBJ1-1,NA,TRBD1,CANSTDRGRDEAFF,TGTGCCAACAGTACGGACAGGGGACGGGATGAAGCTTTCTTT
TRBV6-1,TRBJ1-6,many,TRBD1,CASSQTTGSNSPLHF,TGTGCCAGCAGCCAAACGACAGGGTCTAATTCACCCCTCCACTTT
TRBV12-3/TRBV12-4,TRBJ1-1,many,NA,CATGRGQGAFF,TGTGCCACCGGGCGCGGGCAGGGGGCTTTCTTT
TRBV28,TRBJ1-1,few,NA,CASSLGFNTEAFF,TGTGCCAGCAGTTTGGGCTTCAACACTGAAGCTTTCTTT
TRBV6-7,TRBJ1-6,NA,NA,CARCSGSHSSPLHF,TGTGCCAGATGCTCAGGCTCCCATAGTTCACCCCTCCACTTT
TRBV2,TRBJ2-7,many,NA,CASSEAVPDARPYEQYF,TGTGCCAGCAGTGAAGCGGTTCCGGACGCGCGACCCTACGAGCAGTACTTC
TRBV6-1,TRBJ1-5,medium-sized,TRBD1,CASSGRVSTGGAYQPQHF,TGTGCCAGCAGTGGTAGGGTTTCGACAGGGGGCGCCTATCAGCCCCAGCATTTT
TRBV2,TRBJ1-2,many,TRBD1,CASRDRGYLGNYGYTF,TGTGCCAGCAGAGACAGGGGGTACTTAGGTAACTATGGCTACACCTTC
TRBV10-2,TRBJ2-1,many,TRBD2,CASSESGGAYEQFF,TGCGCCAGCAGTGAAAGCGGGGGGGCTTATGAGCAGTTCTTC
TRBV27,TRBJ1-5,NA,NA,CASSAMFRGSNQPQHF,TGTGCCAGCAGTGCAATGTTTCGTGGAAGCAATCAGCCCCAGCATTTT
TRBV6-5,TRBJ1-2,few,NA,CASSYSSRRGYGYTF,TGTGCCAGCAGTTACTCCTCCCGCCGGGGCTATGGCTACACCTTC
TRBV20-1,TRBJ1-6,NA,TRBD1,CSAFAGTGNSPLHF,TGCAGTGCTTTCGCCGGGACAGGGAATTCACCCCTCCACTTT
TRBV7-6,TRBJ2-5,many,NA,CASSLGSGGIGETQYF,TGTGCCAGCAGCTTAGGGTCGGGCGGGATAGGGGAGACCCAGTACTTC
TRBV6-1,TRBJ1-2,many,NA,CASSRDTEVYGYTF,TGTGCCAGCAGCCGCGACACAGAAGTCTATGGCTACACCTTC